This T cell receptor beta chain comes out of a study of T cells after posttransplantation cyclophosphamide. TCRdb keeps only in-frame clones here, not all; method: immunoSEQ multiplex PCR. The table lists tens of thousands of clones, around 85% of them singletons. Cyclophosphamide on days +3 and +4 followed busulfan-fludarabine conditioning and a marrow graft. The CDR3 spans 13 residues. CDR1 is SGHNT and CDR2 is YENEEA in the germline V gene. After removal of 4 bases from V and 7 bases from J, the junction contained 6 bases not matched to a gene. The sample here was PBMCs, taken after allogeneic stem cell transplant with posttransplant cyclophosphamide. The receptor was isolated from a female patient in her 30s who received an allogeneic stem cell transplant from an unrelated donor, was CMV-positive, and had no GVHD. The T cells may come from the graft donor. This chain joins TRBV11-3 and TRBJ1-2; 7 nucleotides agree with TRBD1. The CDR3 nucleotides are TGTGCCAGCAGCTCCGACAGGGTCTCTGGCTACACCTTC. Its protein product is CASSSDRVSGYTF.